The clone carrying this T cell receptor (beta chain) was recorded at least ten times. Its antigen remains unknown. This record comes from a study of early T cells in non-severe SARS-CoV-2 infection. Study as a whole: Sequencing input comprised bulk RNA from unsorted whole blood; chain pairing was not available.

The germline V gene encodes CDR1 SGHVS and CDR2 FNYEAQ. This CDR3 region has 15 residues. V lost 1 base to trimming and J lost 5 bases, with 12 bases between them. Study-wide findings and caveats: Matching results from VDJdb favored anti-spike CD8 responses, leaving private and CD4 specificities undetected.

The protocol attached unique molecular identifiers to individual cDNA molecules. In TCRdb, the 5' RACE reads were re-called with MiXCR into one record per CDR3 protein. The data contain roughly 71,000 distinct CDR3 sequences, roughly 13% of them seen just once; the ten biggest clones take up around 4.8%. The specimen was whole blood. The rearrangement joins TRBV7-6 to TRBJ2-1, with D perhaps TRBD2 (6 bases). The clonotype comes from an adult who was a healthcare worker with PCR-confirmed SARS-CoV-2 infection or an uninfected control (not recorded which). This CDR3 is CASSLEGGDHNEQFF. The CDR3 DNA is TGTGCCAGCAGCTTAGAGGGCGGGGACCACAATGAGCAGTTCTTC.